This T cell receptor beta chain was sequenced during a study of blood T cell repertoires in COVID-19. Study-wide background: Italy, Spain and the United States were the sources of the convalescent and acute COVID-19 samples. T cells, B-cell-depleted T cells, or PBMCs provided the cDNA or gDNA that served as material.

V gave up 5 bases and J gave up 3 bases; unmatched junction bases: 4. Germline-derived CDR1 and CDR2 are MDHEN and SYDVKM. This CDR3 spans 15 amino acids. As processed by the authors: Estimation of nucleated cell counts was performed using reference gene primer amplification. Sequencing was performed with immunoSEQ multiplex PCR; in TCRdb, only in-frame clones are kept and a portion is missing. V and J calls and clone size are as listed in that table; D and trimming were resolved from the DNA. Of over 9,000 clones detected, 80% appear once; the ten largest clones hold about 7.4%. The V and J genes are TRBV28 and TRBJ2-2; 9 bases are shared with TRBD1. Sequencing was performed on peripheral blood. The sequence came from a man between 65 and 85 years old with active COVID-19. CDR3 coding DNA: TGTGCCAGCAGTCGACAGGGGGTTTACACCGGGGAGCTGTTTTTT. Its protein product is CASSRQGVYTGELFF.